The 32 T cell receptor beta chains below come from one sample, sequenced in a study of identical twins. TCRdb redid the calling of the 5' RACE reads with MiXCR, one entry per CDR3 protein. The table lists 240,000 or so distinct CDR3 sequences, about 11% of them singletons, with about 9.1% in the top ten. The sequencing input was memory T cells sorted from blood. These receptors were collected from a man aged 50 or older in good health.

This clonotype was recorded many times. The chain uses TRBV4-2 and TRBJ2-5, with D hard to call. V was cut by 0 bases and J by 1 base, with 9 bases left in between. There are 15 residues in the CDR3. Germline V gene data show CDR1 as LGHNA and CDR2 as YNFKEQ. The CDR3 region has the DNA TGTGCCAGCAGCCAAGACCGTGGCGGCCAAGAGACCCAGTACTTC. Translated: CASSQDRGGQETQYF.

This clonotype has at least ten counts. This chain connects TRBV19 to TRBJ2-2, with D perhaps given as TRBD1 or TRBD2 (5 bases each). Germline V CDR1 and CDR2: LNHDA, SQIVND (reference sequence). V was cut by 6 bases and J by 0 bases, with 11 bases left in between. This CDR3 is 15 amino acids long. Here the CDR3 reads CASRKPGPNTGELFF. The CDR3 nucleotides read TGTGCCAGTAGGAAACCGGGACCGAACACCGGGGAGCTGTTTTTT.

The V call is TRBV7-2, the J call TRBJ1-4; TRBD1 matches 9 bases. The CDR3 is made up of 15 amino acids. Trimming took 5 bases from V and 8 from J; bases not matched to a gene: 9. Germline V gene sequence: CDR1 SGHTA, CDR2 FQGNSA. The CDR3 protein is CASSSGGQGREKLFF. The CDR3 nucleotides are TGTGCCAGCAGCAGCGGGGGACAGGGACGGGAAAAACTGTTTTTT.

V gene TRBV11-2 combines with J gene TRBJ2-2, with 11 bases matching TRBD2. The CDR3 has 16 amino acids. Germline V gene data show CDR1 as SGHAT and CDR2 as FQNNGV. J was trimmed by 2 bases and V by 5 bases; bases with no gene match: 4. CDR3 in DNA: TGTGCCAGCAGCAAGGGACTAGCGGCTAACACCGGGGAGCTGTTTTTT. Its translation is CASSKGLAANTGELFF.

In its sample, this clonotype was seen many times. The J gene is TRBJ1-5, the V gene TRBV7-6; D is undetermined. V was clipped by 3 bases and J by 7 bases, with 10 bases between them. The V gene's germline CDR1 is SGHVS and CDR2 FNYEAQ. The CDR3 runs to 13 residues. The CDR3 DNA reads TGTGCCAGCAGCTTGAGGAGAGGCCAGCCCCAGCATTTT. Translated, it gives CASSLRRGQPQHF.

This clonotype was picked up a small number of times. The chain combines TRBV11-2 with TRBJ2-7; unclear D gene. CDR3 length: 13 residues. V lost 5 bases, J lost 6 bases, and 14 bases lay in between. Germline V CDR1 and CDR2: SGHAT, FQNNGV. The CDR3 spells CASSQDPLGEQYF. As DNA, the CDR3 is TGTGCCAGCAGCCAGGACCCCCTGGGCGAGCAGTACTTC.

A word on this clonotype: This could be a read error, since a much larger clone is one nucleotide away. V and J are TRBV20-1 and TRBJ2-3, with D maybe TRBD2 (6 bases). This CDR3 comprises 15 residues. V lost 0 bases and J 3 bases, leaving 13 bases between the germline ends. CDR1 and CDR2 (germline): DFQATT, SNEGSKA (reference sequence). CDR3: CSARDPSVGTDTQYF. CDR3 in DNA: TGCAGTGCTAGAGATCCTAGCGTGGGAACAGATACGCAGTATTTT.

The genes are TRBV15 and TRBJ2-5, with D unclear. In germline, CDR1 is LNHNV, CDR2 YYDKDF (reference sequence). Trimming pared 0 bases from V and 4 bases from J, leaving 12 bases between. This CDR3 region has 15 residues. The chain's CDR3 is CATSRDWGGVETQYF. The CDR3 DNA follows: TGTGCCACCAGCAGAGATTGGGGTGGGGTAGAGACCCAGTACTTC.

The chain employs TRBV6-5 and TRBJ2-1; tentatively, D is TRBD2 (5 bases). Between the trimmed V and J ends, which lost 0 bases and 7 bases, there was a span of 10 bases. This CDR3 region has 14 residues. Germline loops: CDR1 MNHEY, CDR2 SVGAGI. The CDR3 nucleotides read TGTGCCAGCAGTTACTCGTGGACGGGGAATGAGCAGTTCTTC. This encodes CASSYSWTGNEQFF.

There are a few counts of this clonotype. The chain links TRBV24-1 to TRBJ2-7, with D possibly TRBD2 on 6 matching bases. V lost 3 bases, J lost 6 bases, and 11 bases lay in between. CDR1 and CDR2 (germline): KGHDR, SFDVKD. The length of the CDR3 is 13 residues. Written as DNA, the CDR3 is TGTGCCACCAGTGATCAGGACTACTCCGAGCAGTACTTC. As protein: CATSDQDYSEQYF.

This clonotype came up a few times. V gene TRBV20-1 combines with J gene TRBJ2-7, with D uncertain. The germline V gene encodes CDR1 DFQATT and CDR2 SNEGSKA (reference sequence). CDR3 length: 12 residues. Trimming cost V 6 bases and J 1 base, with 10 bases left between them. The CDR3 region is CSAQDRSYEQYF. Here the CDR3 DNA reads TGCAGTGCCCAGGACCGTTCCTACGAGCAGTACTTC.

The CDR3 protein is CSARDPSGVKKANYGYTF. For the CDR3, the DNA is TGCAGTGCTAGAGATCCTTCAGGGGTAAAAAAAGCTAACTATGGCTACACCTTC. The chain is built from TRBV20-1 and TRBJ1-2, with D possibly being TRBD1 (6 bases). Germline V gene lookup returns CDR1 DFQATT and CDR2 SNEGSKA (reference sequence). CDR3 length: 18 amino acids. V shed 0 bases and J shed 0 bases, with 20 bases lying between them.

There are many counts of this clonotype. The V call is TRBV7-2, the J call TRBJ2-1; TRBD2 agrees at 11 bases. CDR3 length: 15 residues. The trim removed 3 bases at V and 7 bases at J, leaving 5 bases unmatched. Germline V CDR1 and CDR2: SGHTA, FQGNSA. CDR3 sequence: CASSFTGTSGNEQFF. CDR3 DNA: TGTGCCAGCAGCTTTACCGGGACTAGCGGTAATGAGCAGTTCTTC.

This clonotype was recorded at least ten times. The chain recombines TRBV7-2 with TRBJ1-2; no firm D call. There are 13 residues in the CDR3. With 0 bases removed from V and 2 bases from J, the gap between germline ends came to 4 bases. Germline V gene sequence: CDR1 SGHTA, CDR2 FQGNSA. The CDR3 loop is CASSLAKNYGYTF. In nucleotides, the CDR3 is TGTGCCAGCAGCTTAGCGAAGAACTATGGCTACACCTTC.

The chain has TRBV5-1 and TRBJ1-5; D may be TRBD1 (5 bases). Between the trimmed V and J ends, which lost 4 bases and 0 bases, there was a span of 14 bases. CDR3 length equals 16 residues. Per the germline V gene, CDR1 is SGHRS and CDR2 is YFSETQ. As DNA, the CDR3 is TGCGCCAGCAGCCCCTTGGGCGGACATAGCAATCAGCCCCAGCATTTT. It encodes CASSPLGGHSNQPQHF. Full variable domain (missing parts from reference TRBV5-1 and TRBJ1-5): KAGVTQTPRYLIKTRGQQVTLSCSPISGHRSVSWYQQTPGQGLQFLFEYFSETQRNKGNFPGRFSGRQFSNSRSEMNVSTLELGDSALYLCASSPLGGHSNQPQHFGDGTRLSIL.

This chain connects TRBV5-1 to TRBJ1-3, with D possibly being TRBD1 (5 bases). Germline V gene lookup returns CDR1 SGHRS and CDR2 YFSETQ. The V end lost 4 bases, the J end lost 3 bases, and 8 bases lay between the germline ends. This CDR3 contains 13 residues. The CDR3 loop reads CASSGGDGNTIYF. The CDR3 nucleotides are TGCGCCAGCAGCGGAGGGGATGGAAACACCATATATTTT.

This clonotype was seen only a few times. The chain is built from TRBV18 and TRBJ2-3; D is possibly TRBD1 or TRBD2 (5 bases each). This CDR3 region has 17 residues. Trimming shortened V by 0 bases and J by 4 bases, and 17 bases separated the two germline ends. CDR1 and CDR2 from the germline V gene are KGHSH and LQKENI. In DNA, the CDR3 is TGTGCCAGCTCACCACCAACGAGGGGCGGGTTGGCAGATACGCAGTATTTT. Its protein is CASSPPTRGGLADTQYF.

This clonotype has just a few counts. The chain links TRBV28 to TRBJ2-7, with no clear D. Germline values: CDR1 MDHEN, CDR2 SYDVKM. Trimming cost V 5 bases and J 1 base, with 18 bases left between them. The CDR3 sequence is 16 residues long. This chain's CDR3 is CASSPLVVRGSYEQYF. CDR3 in DNA: TGTGCCAGCAGTCCCCTCGTGGTCAGAGGATCCTACGAGCAGTACTTC.

The sample holds many counts of this clonotype. A junction end diverges from the germline sequence, so it may reflect a read error. This sequence joins TRBV5-1 and TRBJ2-3; the D call may be TRBD1 or TRBD2 (5 bases each). Per the germline V gene, CDR1 is SGHRS and CDR2 is YFSETQ. This CDR3 contains 12 residues. The DNA of the CDR3 is TGCGCCAGCAGATTGGGGGCAGATACGCAGTATTTT. Translation gives CASRLGADTQYF.

This clonotype was counted many times. The chain combines TRBV15 with TRBJ2-6, with D possibly called TRBD1 or TRBD2 (5 bases each). The CDR3 extends over 16 amino acids. Germline CDR1 reads LNHNV; CDR2 reads YYDKDF (reference sequence). V lost 0 bases and J 7 bases, leaving 13 bases between the germline ends. The CDR3 region is CATSRDRDVRANVLTF. The CDR3 DNA reads as TGTGCCACCAGCAGAGATCGGGACGTAAGAGCCAACGTCCTGACTTTC. Filled out from reference TRBV15 and TRBJ2-6, the complete variable domain reads DAMVIQNPRYQVTQFGKPVTLSCSQTLNHNVMYWYQQKSSQAPKLLFHYYDKDFNNEADTPDNFQSRRPNTSFCFLDIRSPGLGDTAMYLCATSRDRDVRANVLTFGAGSRLTVL.

V and J are TRBV29-1 and TRBJ1-4; 8 positions agree with TRBD1. Unmatched junction bases numbered 4, after V lost 3 bases and J lost 7 bases. The CDR3 runs 13 residues. From germline, CDR1 is SQVTM and CDR2 ANQGSEA. This chain's CDR3 is CSVDLGQGEKLFF. CDR3 in DNA: TGCAGCGTTGACTTAGGACAGGGTGAAAAACTGTTTTTT.

This clonotype appeared a few times. The chain is built from TRBV12-3 or TRBV12-4 and TRBJ2-3, with 7 bases identical to TRBD1. After removal of 4 bases from V and 12 bases from J, the junction contained 7 bases not matched to a gene. The CDR3 loop spans 12 amino acids. CDR3 protein: CASSSRGLNQYF. Here the CDR3 DNA reads TGTGCCAGCAGTTCTAGGGGGCTAAACCAGTATTTT.

This clonotype showed up just a few times. The rearrangement joins TRBV7-2 to TRBJ1-4; D possibly corresponds to TRBD1 (6 bases). The CDR3 extends over 15 amino acids. Germline V gene lookup returns CDR1 SGHTA and CDR2 FQGNSA. Between the trimmed V and J ends, which lost 1 base and 8 bases, there was a span of 14 bases. Here the CDR3 DNA reads TGTGCCAGCAGCTTAGGGAGGGGGAGGGGAGAAAAACTGTTTTTT. This sequence encodes CASSLGRGRGEKLFF.

This clonotype occurred a few times. V and J are TRBV7-2 and TRBJ2-7, with TRBD2 matching over 8 bases. The CDR3 is 16 amino acids. V was clipped by 1 base and J by 0 bases; unmatched bases: 5. Per germline, CDR1 SGHTA and CDR2 FQGNSA. In nucleotides, the CDR3 is TGTGCCAGCAGCTTAGTCGGCGGGGGGAGCTCCTACGAGCAGTACTTC. Its translation: CASSLVGGGSSYEQYF.

This clonotype was observed a few times. The CDR3 is CASGLVVGGPDTGELFF. DNA for the CDR3: TGTGCTAGTGGTTTGGTGGTGGGCGGGCCCGACACCGGGGAGCTGTTTTTT. The chain employs TRBV12-5 and TRBJ2-2; D perhaps matches TRBD2 (5 bases). Trimming took 0 bases from V and 3 from J, leaving 14 bases between them. The germline CDR1 and CDR2 sequences are LGHNT and FRNRAP. This CDR3 contains 17 residues.

At least ten counts were recorded for this clonotype. This chain joins TRBV3-1 and TRBJ2-7; D is perhaps TRBD2 (6 bases). V was pared by 0 bases and J by 5 bases, with 23 bases between. The length of the CDR3 is 18 residues. Germline V gene sequence: CDR1 LGHDT, CDR2 YNNKEL (reference sequence). The CDR3 loop reads CASSQDGLWDSLPHEQYF. The CDR3 nucleotides are TGTGCCAGCAGCCAAGATGGCCTGTGGGACTCGCTTCCCCACGAGCAGTACTTC.

This clonotype was counted only a few times. CDR3 DNA: TGCAGTGCTGACAGGGGTGGAGAGACCCAGTACTTC. Translation gives CSADRGGETQYF. The J gene is TRBJ2-5, the V gene TRBV20-1; 8 nucleotides align to TRBD1. The V segment lost 5 bases and the J segment 4 bases; nucleotides outside the gene matches: 3. CDR3 size: 12 residues. In germline, CDR1 is DFQATT, CDR2 SNEGSKA (reference sequence).

This clonotype was seen more than once but under ten times. The chain combines TRBV27 with TRBJ1-1, with D tentatively TRBD1 (5 bases). V lost 1 base and J 4 bases, leaving 10 bases between the germline ends. The CDR3 is made up of 14 amino acids. Germline V gene lookup returns CDR1 MNHEY and CDR2 SMNVEV (reference sequence). This CDR3 reads CASSLWGGVTEAFF. The CDR3 DNA reads as TGTGCCAGCAGTTTATGGGGGGGTGTCACTGAAGCTTTCTTT.

This clonotype was counted a few times. This chain links TRBV10-3 with TRBJ2-1; TRBD2 matches at 7 bases. After removal of 0 bases from V and 9 bases from J, the junction contained 8 bases not matched to a gene. CDR1 and CDR2 from the germline V gene are ENHRY and SYGVKD. The CDR3 has 15 residues. The DNA of the CDR3 is TGTGCCATCAGTGAGTCGACGCGGGAGCGGAGTGAGCAGTTCTTC. It codes for CAISESTRERSEQFF.

The gene calls are TRBV4-3 and TRBJ2-1; maybe TRBD1 (6 bases). The CDR3 is 13 amino acids. Trimming took off 3 bases at V and 7 bases at J, with 10 bases between the two ends. From germline, CDR1 is LGHNA and CDR2 YSLEER. In nucleotides, the CDR3 is TGCGCCAGCAGCCACTTCAGGGGTAATGAGCAGTTCTTC. Protein product: CASSHFRGNEQFF.

This clonotype was counted ten times or more. The chain combines TRBV4-1 with TRBJ2-4, with TRBD1 matching 8 bases. The CDR3 length is 16 residues. V shed 5 bases, J shed 1 base, and the junction held 7 bases outside the gene matches. Germline CDR1 is MGHRA and CDR2 is YSYEKL. The CDR3 sequence: CASSTTTGAAKNIQYF. The CDR3 nucleotides read TGCGCCAGCAGCACAACGACAGGGGCGGCCAAAAACATTCAGTACTTC.

The chain combines TRBV7-6 with TRBJ1-4; unclear D gene. The CDR3 is made up of 16 amino acids. CDR1 is SGHVS, CDR2 FNYEAQ, per germline. The V and J ends lost 5 bases and 4 bases respectively, with 17 bases between them. The CDR3 DNA follows: TGTGCCAGCAGCCCCTTAGGTGGACGCAGTAATGAAAAACTGTTTTTT. Protein product: CASSPLGGRSNEKLFF.